These 21 T cell receptor beta chains were all obtained from the same sample, sequenced in a study of cytomegalovirus exposure and HLA in healthy donors. The PCR had 60 Vbeta and 13 Jbeta primers. The assay was immunoSEQ multiplex PCR, and TCRdb's table has in-frame clones only and misses some. The sample has about 100,000 clones; about three quarters are singletons. Sample: PBMCs. Source of these receptors: a man aged 60 to 75 in good health and CMV-seropositive.

The chain has TRBV18 and TRBJ1-5; 8 bases are a match to TRBD1. The CDR3 runs 13 residues. CDR1 is KGHSH, CDR2 LQKENI, per germline. After removal of 4 bases from V and 7 bases from J, the junction contained 3 bases not matched to a gene. The CDR3 sequence is CASSQDRAQPQHF. For the CDR3, the DNA is TGTGCCAGCTCACAGGACAGGGCCCAGCCCCAGCATTTT.

This clone was detected only a few times. The chain has TRBV5-1 and TRBJ1-1, with 8 bases aligning to TRBD1. In germline, CDR1 is SGHRS, CDR2 YFSETQ. The V and J ends lost 0 bases and 7 bases, in that order; junction bases with no gene match: 5. This CDR3 is built from 14 residues. The CDR3 DNA follows: TGCGCCAGCAGCTTGGGTCAGGGGGCTAGTGAAGCTTTCTTT. It encodes CASSLGQGASEAFF.

The J gene is TRBJ2-3, the V gene TRBV29-1, with 10 bases matching TRBD2. V dropped 8 bases and J dropped 2; count of bases not matched to a gene: 7. The CDR3 runs to 14 residues. Germline V gene lookup returns CDR1 SQVTM and CDR2 ANQGSEA. The CDR3 loop is CSSALAGTTDTQYF. For the CDR3, the DNA is TGCAGCTCCGCACTAGCGGGGACCACAGATACGCAGTATTTT.

The chain is built from TRBV18 and TRBJ2-7, with a possible D match to TRBD1 (5 bases). This CDR3 region has 13 residues. The germline V gene has CDR1 KGHSH and CDR2 LQKENI. V was shortened by 5 bases and J by 3 bases, with 11 bases between the two germline ends. CDR3 sequence (DNA): TGTGCCAGCTCATCCAAACAGGACTACGAGCAGTACTTC. It codes for CASSSKQDYEQYF.

The chain couples TRBV27 to TRBJ2-7, with D hard to call. Per the germline V gene, CDR1 is MNHEY and CDR2 is SMNVEV (reference sequence). Deletions cut 4 bases from V and 1 base from J, with 11 bases between. The length of the CDR3 is 14 residues. The CDR3 DNA sequence: TGTGCCAGCAGTTCCCCCATCGGGTCCTACGAGCAGTACTTC. Amino acids: CASSSPIGSYEQYF.

The rearrangement uses TRBV28 and TRBJ2-7, with 7 nucleotides matching TRBD2. The CDR3 runs to 12 residues. CDR1 is MDHEN and CDR2 is SYDVKM in the germline V gene. After removal of 6 bases from V and 6 bases from J, the junction contained 5 bases not matched to a gene. The CDR3 region has the DNA TGTGCCAGCAGCCAAACTAGCGCCGAGCAGTACTTC. It yields the protein CASSQTSAEQYF.

This chain connects TRBV5-5 to TRBJ2-2; D not resolved. Per germline, CDR1 SGHKS and CDR2 YYEKEE (reference sequence). This CDR3 is built from 14 residues. V gave up 4 bases and J gave up 6 bases, with 13 bases separating them. The CDR3 DNA reads TGTGCCAGCAGCCCCCAACAGTCCTCCGGGGAGCTGTTTTTT. Its translation is CASSPQQSSGELFF.

CDR3 bases: TGTGCCAGCAGTTACATCCGGGACAGGGGGCACAATGAGCAGTTCTTC. The encoded protein is CASSYIRDRGHNEQFF. The chain is built from TRBV6-6 and TRBJ2-1; 12 bases fit TRBD1. CDR1 is MNHNY, CDR2 SVGAGI, per germline (reference sequence). J gave up 5 bases and V 2 bases, and 4 bases lay outside the gene matches. The CDR3 has 16 amino acids.

The chain couples TRBV7-9 to TRBJ2-5, with TRBD1 matching over 8 bases. Germline V CDR1 and CDR2: SEHNR, FQNEAQ (reference sequence). V was clipped by 5 bases and J by 5 bases; unmatched bases: 19. The CDR3 sequence is 18 residues long. The CDR3 bases are TGTGCCAGCAGCGGTCCAGGGGGCTTTTATCCAGCAACGGAGACCCAGTACTTC. This gives the protein CASSGPGGFYPATETQYF.

The chain is built from TRBV18 and TRBJ2-2; 10 bases fit TRBD2. V lost 2 bases to trimming and J lost 5 bases; unmatched junction nucleotides: 5. There are 16 residues in the CDR3. Germline CDR1 is KGHSH and CDR2 is LQKENI. The CDR3 region is CASSPIAGGQTGELFF. The CDR3 bases are TGTGCCAGCTCACCAATAGCGGGGGGCCAGACCGGGGAGCTGTTTTTT.

The CDR3 loop reads CASSFTTGTNSPLHF. The CDR3 nucleotides are TGTGCCAGCAGCTTCACGACAGGGACGAATTCACCCCTCCACTTT. V is TRBV7-9 and J is TRBJ1-6; 7 positions agree with TRBD1. Germline V gene data show CDR1 as SEHNR and CDR2 as FQNEAQ (reference sequence). This CDR3 has 15 residues. J was trimmed by 7 bases and V by 3 bases; bases with no gene match: 6. The full variable domain, completed using reference TRBV7-9 and TRBJ1-6, is DTGVSQNPRHKITKRGQNVTFRCDPISEHNRLYWYRQTLGQGPEFLTYFQNEAQLEKSRLLSDRFSAERPKGSFSTLEIQRTEQGDSAMYLCASSFTTGTNSPLHFGNGTRLTVT.

The chain recombines TRBV4-2 with TRBJ2-3, with TRBD2 as a possible D gene (5 bases). This CDR3 is 13 amino acids long. Germline V gene data show CDR1 as LGHNA and CDR2 as YNFKEQ. The V and J ends lost 0 bases and 10 bases respectively, with 11 bases between them. The CDR3 is CASSQDPGGPQYF. In DNA form, the CDR3 reads TGTGCCAGCAGCCAAGATCCCGGAGGTCCGCAGTATTTT.

V usage is TRBV5-6 and J usage is TRBJ2-2, with a weak D call TRBD2 (7 bases). Germline CDR1 SGHDT, CDR2 YYEEEE. V was shortened by 3 bases and J by 0 bases, with 9 bases between the two germline ends. The CDR3 runs 15 residues. The CDR3 coding sequence is TGTGCCAGCAGCTCCGGGGGGCCGAACACCGGGGAGCTGTTTTTT. This codes for CASSSGGPNTGELFF.

The chain employs TRBV10-1 and TRBJ2-3; D is unresolved. V was trimmed by 3 bases and J by 5 bases, leaving 9 bases between them. CDR3 length: 13 amino acids. CDR1 is WNHNN, CDR2 SYGVQD, per germline (reference sequence). In DNA form, the CDR3 reads TGCGCCAGCAGTGATAGGAGAGGAGATACGCAGTATTTT. Amino acid sequence: CASSDRRGDTQYF.

This rearrangement joins TRBV18 to TRBJ1-1, with D maybe TRBD1 (5 bases). The CDR3 extends over 15 amino acids. V lost 0 bases and J lost 3, with 11 bases in between. The germline gives CDR1 KGHSH, CDR2 LQKENI. The chain's CDR3 is CASSPPWEGHTEAFF. CDR3 bases: TGTGCCAGCTCACCACCGTGGGAGGGACACACTGAAGCTTTCTTT.

The chain joins TRBV7-6 to TRBJ2-1, with D possibly being TRBD1 (6 bases). V was cut by 1 base and J by 5 bases, with 12 bases left in between. The germline V gene encodes CDR1 SGHVS and CDR2 FNYEAQ. The CDR3 is 15 amino acids. The CDR3 nucleotides are TGTGCCAGCAGCTTAGGTGGGGGCGCAAACAATGAGCAGTTCTTC. Protein sequence: CASSLGGGANNEQFF.

The chain carries TRBV7-2 and TRBJ2-7; possible D gene TRBD1, 5 bases. Trimming stripped 1 base from V and 1 base from J, with 17 bases between. Germline V lookup: CDR1 SGHTA, CDR2 FQGNSA. CDR3 length: 17 residues. The CDR3 region is CTSSLGWGAGASYEQYF. DNA of the CDR3: TGTACCAGCAGCTTAGGTTGGGGCGCCGGAGCATCCTACGAGCAGTACTTC.

The chain links TRBV7-2 to TRBJ1-1; 7 bases agree with TRBD1. The CDR3 covers 15 residues. V shed 5 bases, J shed 7 bases, and the junction held 13 bases outside the gene matches. Germline loops: CDR1 SGHTA, CDR2 FQGNSA. This chain's CDR3 is CASSVTGTEVHEAFF. CDR3 sequence (DNA): TGTGCCAGCAGCGTGACCGGGACAGAAGTTCATGAAGCTTTCTTT.

The chain employs TRBV5-1 and TRBJ2-3, with 8 bases aligning to TRBD1. CDR1 SGHRS and CDR2 YFSETQ come from the germline V gene. There are 14 residues in the CDR3. With V trimmed by 7 bases and J by 4 bases, 8 bases remained unmatched. CDR3 protein: CASGSGGGADTQYF. The DNA of the CDR3 is TGCGCCAGCGGCTCAGGGGGCGGGGCAGATACGCAGTATTTT.

In DNA, the CDR3 is TGTGCCAGCAGTTCGACAGGGGGCGGGTTGGAGCAGTACTTC. Amino acid sequence: CASSSTGGGLEQYF. V is TRBV27 and J is TRBJ2-5, with 10 bases identical to TRBD1. The V segment lost 4 bases and the J segment 11 bases; nucleotides outside the gene matches: 10. CDR1 and CDR2 from the germline V gene are MNHEY and SMNVEV (reference sequence). The CDR3 covers 14 residues.

Only one count was recorded for this clone. This chain joins TRBV30 and TRBJ1-4; D is undetermined. Germline values: CDR1 GTSNPN, CDR2 SVGIG (reference sequence). The CDR3 length is 15 residues. V was pared by 3 bases and J by 4 bases, with 15 bases between. In DNA form, the CDR3 reads TGTGCCTGGAGCCTCCCACAGAGCTTTAATGAAAAACTGTTTTTT. The encoded protein is CAWSLPQSFNEKLFF.